The next 8 T cell receptor beta chains were all read from a single sample in a study of long-term antiretroviral therapy in people with HIV. Researchers ran immunoSEQ v3.0 at survey level. TCRdb's copy holds only in-frame clones and misses some; the assay was immunoSEQ multiplex PCR. This table has tens of thousands of clones, about 88% appearing once. This material consisted of unsorted PBMCs, taken roughly 2.9 years before starting antiretroviral therapy. These receptor sequences come from a woman aged 25 to 39 with HIV.

The chain carries TRBV30 and TRBJ1-1; D call uncertain. The CDR3 is made up of 15 amino acids. V was cut by 0 bases and J by 1 base, with 12 bases left in between. Germline V gene data show CDR1 as GTSNPN and CDR2 as SVGIG (reference sequence). As DNA, the CDR3 is TGTGCCTGGAGTGTTAAGGGCCTCGCGAACACTGAAGCTTTCTTT. Translation gives CAWSVKGLANTEAFF.

This sequence joins TRBV5-1 and TRBJ2-1; perhaps TRBD1 as D (6 bases). Germline V gives CDR1 SGHRS, CDR2 YFSETQ. Trimming shortened V by 1 base and J by 10 bases, and 12 bases separated the two germline ends. CDR3 length: 13 residues. The CDR3 region has the DNA TGCGCCAGCAGCTTGCGAGACAGGCGCGAGCAGTTCTTC. It translates to CASSLRDRREQFF.

This chain connects TRBV19 to TRBJ2-2; the D is unclear. Looked up from germline, CDR1 is LNHDA and CDR2 is SQIVND (reference sequence). With 6 bases removed from V and 0 bases from J, the gap between germline ends came to 11 bases. The CDR3 consists of 15 residues. The CDR3 DNA is TGTGCCAGTAGGGGCCAGGCAACGAACACCGGGGAGCTGTTTTTT. This translates into CASRGQATNTGELFF. The full variable domain, in which reference TRBV19 and TRBJ2-2 provide the parts outside the CDR3, is DGGITQSPKYLFRKEGQNVTLSCEQNLNHDAMYWYRQDPGQGLRLIYYSQIVNDFQKGDIAEGYSVSREKKESFPLTVTSAQKNPTAFYLCASRGQATNTGELFFGEGSRLTVL.

The chain has TRBV19 and TRBJ2-7, with unresolved D. The CDR3 consists of 14 residues. CDR1 is LNHDA, CDR2 SQIVND, per germline (reference sequence). Trimming removed 7 bases from V and 7 bases from J, with 20 bases in between. The CDR3 DNA reads TGTGCCAGTAAATTTTCCCTCTTGCGTGGGGAGCAGTACTTC. This gives the protein CASKFSLLRGEQYF. Full variable domain (rest looked up from reference TRBV19 and TRBJ2-7): DGGITQSPKYLFRKEGQNVTLSCEQNLNHDAMYWYRQDPGQGLRLIYYSQIVNDFQKGDIAEGYSVSREKKESFPLTVTSAQKNPTAFYLCASKFSLLRGEQYFGPGTRLTVT.

This clone showed up just a few times. The CDR3 is CASSYRDHQPQHF. CDR3 bases: TGTGCCAGCAGTTACAGGGACCATCAGCCCCAGCATTTT. The chain joins TRBV6-5 to TRBJ1-5; D possibly corresponds to TRBD1 (5 bases). The CDR3 totals 13 residues. In germline, CDR1 is MNHEY, CDR2 SVGAGI. Trimming removed 2 bases at V and 5 bases at J, with 7 bases between.

This clone was seen a single time. This sequence joins TRBV5-5 and TRBJ2-1, with TRBD2 identical over 7 bases. The junction had 4 bases not matched to a gene; V was cut back by 0 bases and J by 4 bases. Per the germline V gene, CDR1 is SGHKS and CDR2 is YYEKEE (reference sequence). The CDR3 covers 15 residues. The CDR3 spells CASSLALAEYNEQFF. The CDR3 DNA reads TGTGCCAGCAGCTTGGCCCTAGCGGAGTACAATGAGCAGTTCTTC.

This clone was seen a single time. The J gene is TRBJ2-1, the V gene TRBV5-1; possible D gene TRBD2, 6 bases. Per the germline V gene, CDR1 is SGHRS and CDR2 is YFSETQ. V lost 2 bases to trimming and J lost 6 bases, with 9 bases between them. The CDR3 is 13 amino acids. CDR3 region: CASSFNGGNEQFF. The CDR3 region has the DNA TGCGCCAGCAGCTTTAACGGGGGCAATGAGCAGTTCTTC.

V gene TRBV5-1 combines with J gene TRBJ2-1; D perhaps matches TRBD2 (5 bases). The CDR3 is made up of 16 amino acids. Germline V gene data show CDR1 as SGHRS and CDR2 as YFSETQ. Trimming shortened V by 2 bases and J by 0 bases, and 12 bases separated the two germline ends. The CDR3 DNA reads TGCGCCAGCAGCTTTATATCGGGGAGCTCCTACAATGAGCAGTTCTTC. Amino acids: CASSFISGSSYNEQFF.